Listed here is a single T cell receptor beta chain. The antigen is undetermined. Measured with immunoSEQ multiplex PCR; TCRdb has only the in-frame clones, and not every one. The sample shows some 170,000 clones, around 92% of them seen only once. The sample belongs to a study of cytomegalovirus exposure and HLA in healthy donors. Background on the study: The 120 or so validation repertoires used the same platform as the approximately 700 first-cohort repertoires, a later analysis reported. Findings and limits, study-wide: Reports described diagnosis of cytomegalovirus status by the classifier as highly specific and sensitive.

Looked up from germline, CDR1 is KGHSY and CDR2 is FQNENV. Trimming shortened V by 3 bases and J by 5 bases, and 10 bases separated the two germline ends. The CDR3 consists of 13 residues. This sequence originates from a woman between 18 and 30 years old in good health and CMV-seropositive. Sequencing used PBMCs. This sequence joins TRBV16 and TRBJ1-1; no definite D call. The CDR3: CASSQGGKTEAFF. In DNA form, the CDR3 reads TGTGCCAGCAGCCAGGGCGGGAAGACTGAAGCTTTCTTT.